The 2 T cell receptor beta chains below come from one sample, sequenced in a study of shared clonotypes between healthy human individuals. Produced via immunoSEQ multiplex PCR; TCRdb's table is partial and in-frame only. The sample has around 2.5 million clones, 93% seen once. Material: naive CD4+ T cells from PBMCs. Described subset: CD45RA+ positively selected. All receptors come from a man between 18 and 35 years old in good health. Some clones in this sample may be carry-over from other donors' samples.

Notes on this clone: Other DNA sequences within the sample encode an identical CDR3. V is TRBV18 and J is TRBJ2-7; D remains unclear. Germline-derived CDR1 and CDR2 are KGHSH and LQKENI. This CDR3 region has 12 residues. Trimming removed 4 bases at V and 0 bases at J, with 4 bases between. DNA of the CDR3: TGTGCCAGCTCACGAAGCTCCTACGAGCAGTACTTC. Protein: CASSRSSYEQYF.

This clone appeared a few times. Other DNA sequences in this specimen translate into the identical CDR3. J is TRBJ2-7 and V is TRBV5-1; D call uncertain. V shed 0 bases and J shed 4 bases, with 8 bases lying between them. CDR1 is SGHRS, CDR2 YFSETQ, per germline. This CDR3 contains 13 residues. Written as DNA, the CDR3 is TGCGCCAGCAGCTTGGGTGCTCTTTACGAGCAGTACTTC. This translates into CASSLGALYEQYF.